The clone carrying this T cell receptor (beta chain) has just one count. The data were obtained in a study of blood T cell repertoires in COVID-19. Looking at the study overall: Both acute and convalescent COVID-19 samples were obtained from the United States, Italy and Spain. Sample material is recorded as cDNA or gDNA derived from T cells, B-cell-depleted T cells, or PBMCs.

In the original analysis: Using reference gene primer amplification, nucleated cell counts were estimated. TCRdb's copy holds only in-frame clones and misses some; the assay was immunoSEQ multiplex PCR. V and J calls and clone size follow that table, whereas D and trimming were derived from the DNA. This repertoire shows 100,000 or so clones, 75% to 85% found once; its top ten account for 8% to 9.5%. The germline V gene encodes CDR1 MNHEY and CDR2 SMNVEV (reference sequence). Germline trimming cut 8 bases from V and 6 bases from J; bases unmatched to any gene: 6. The CDR3 has 13 amino acids. This clonotype was obtained from a woman in her 70s with acute or convalescent COVID-19. Sequenced: peripheral blood. The chain carries TRBV27 and TRBJ1-4; 7 nucleotides align to TRBD1. The DNA of the CDR3 is TGTGCCAGCTCCCGAGGGGGCGATGAAAAACTGTTTTTT. Amino acids: CASSRGGDEKLFF.